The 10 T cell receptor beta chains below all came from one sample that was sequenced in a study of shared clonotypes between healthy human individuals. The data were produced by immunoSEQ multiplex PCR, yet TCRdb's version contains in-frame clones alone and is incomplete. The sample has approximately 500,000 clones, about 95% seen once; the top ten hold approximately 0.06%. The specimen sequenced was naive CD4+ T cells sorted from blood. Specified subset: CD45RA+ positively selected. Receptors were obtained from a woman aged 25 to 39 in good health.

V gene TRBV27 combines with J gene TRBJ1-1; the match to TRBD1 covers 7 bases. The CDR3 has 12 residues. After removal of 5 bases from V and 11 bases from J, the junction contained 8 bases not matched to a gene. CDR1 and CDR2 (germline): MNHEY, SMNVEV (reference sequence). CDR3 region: CASSPGTADAFF. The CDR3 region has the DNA TGTGCCAGCAGTCCCGGGACAGCAGACGCTTTCTTT.

CDR3 nucleotides: TGCGCCAGCAGCCAAACTAGCGGGAAGTCCTACGAGCAGTACTTC. Amino acids: CASSQTSGKSYEQYF. The chain recombines TRBV5-1 with TRBJ2-7, with 10 bases identical to TRBD2. This CDR3 comprises 15 residues. The ends lost 4 bases at V and 1 base at J; junction bases unmatched: 5. Per germline, CDR1 SGHRS and CDR2 YFSETQ.

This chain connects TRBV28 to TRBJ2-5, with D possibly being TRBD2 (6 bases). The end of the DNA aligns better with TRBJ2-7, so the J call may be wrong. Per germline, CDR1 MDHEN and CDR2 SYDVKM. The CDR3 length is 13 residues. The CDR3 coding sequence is TGTGCCAGCAGTCGGGAGATCGCCTACGAGCAGTACTTC. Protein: CASSREIAYEQYF.

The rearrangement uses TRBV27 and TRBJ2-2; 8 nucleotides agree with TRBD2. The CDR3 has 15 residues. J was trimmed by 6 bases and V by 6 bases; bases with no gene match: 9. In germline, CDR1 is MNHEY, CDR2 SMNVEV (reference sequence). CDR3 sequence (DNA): TGTGCCAGCAGGGGACCGGGACTAGTCTCCGGGGAGCTGTTTTTT. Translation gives CASRGPGLVSGELFF.

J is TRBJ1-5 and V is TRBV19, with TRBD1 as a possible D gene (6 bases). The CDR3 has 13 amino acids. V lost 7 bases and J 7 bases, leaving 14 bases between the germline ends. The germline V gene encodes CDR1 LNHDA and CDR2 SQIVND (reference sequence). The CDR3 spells CASTPTGPQPQHF. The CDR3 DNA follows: TGTGCCAGTACCCCTACAGGGCCGCAGCCCCAGCATTTT.

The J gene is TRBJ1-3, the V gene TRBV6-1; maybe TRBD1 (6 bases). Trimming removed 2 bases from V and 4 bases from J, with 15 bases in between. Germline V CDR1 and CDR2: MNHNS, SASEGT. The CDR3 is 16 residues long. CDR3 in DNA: TGTGCCAGCAGTGAATTGAGGGGGACTGGGGGAAACACCATATATTTT. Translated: CASSELRGTGGNTIYF.

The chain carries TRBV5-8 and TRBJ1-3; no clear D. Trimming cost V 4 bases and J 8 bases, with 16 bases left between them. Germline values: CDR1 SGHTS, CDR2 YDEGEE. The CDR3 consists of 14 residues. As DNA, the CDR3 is TGTGCCAGCAGCCTCGGAGTACTCCGCGACACCATATATTTT. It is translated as CASSLGVLRDTIYF.

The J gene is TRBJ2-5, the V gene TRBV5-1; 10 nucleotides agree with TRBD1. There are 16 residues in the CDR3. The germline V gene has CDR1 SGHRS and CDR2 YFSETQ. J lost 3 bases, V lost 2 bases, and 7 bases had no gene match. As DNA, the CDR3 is TGCGCCAGCAGCTTTTGGGCCGGGACAGGGGAAGAGACCCAGTACTTC. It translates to CASSFWAGTGEETQYF.

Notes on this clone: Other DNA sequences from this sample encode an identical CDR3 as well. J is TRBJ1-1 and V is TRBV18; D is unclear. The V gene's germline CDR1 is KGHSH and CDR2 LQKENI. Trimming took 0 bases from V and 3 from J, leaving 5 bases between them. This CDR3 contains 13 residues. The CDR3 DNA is TGTGCCAGCTCACCACCGGGAGACACTGAAGCTTTCTTT. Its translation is CASSPPGDTEAFF.

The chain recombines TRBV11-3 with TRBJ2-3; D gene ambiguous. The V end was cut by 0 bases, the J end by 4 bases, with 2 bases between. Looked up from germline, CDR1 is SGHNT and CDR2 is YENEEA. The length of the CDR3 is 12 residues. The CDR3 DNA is TGTGCCAGCAGCTTAGAAGCAGATACGCAGTATTTT. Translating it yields CASSLEADTQYF.